This T cell receptor beta chain emerged from a study of CD4 T cells in relation to SARS-CoV-2 and coronaviruses. This CDR3 spans 17 amino acids. Clones were read by immunoSEQ multiplex PCR, and TCRdb kept only the in-frame ones, dropping some. This sample has about 70,000 clones, with about 87% found just once. The unexposed donors gave CD4+ T cells in about 2010-2018, prior to COVID-19. CD4 enrichment then naive enrichment separated naive from memory CD4+ cells. Sequencing was performed on memory CD4+ T cells from PBMCs. V and J are TRBV21-1 and TRBJ2-2. TRBV21-1 is designated a pseudogene. The receptor was isolated from a human donor in good health. The CDR3 spells CASCKTLGKLNTGELFF. The CDR3 DNA sequence: TGTGCCAGCTGCAAAACTTTAGGTAAACTCAACACCGGGGAGCTGTTTTTT.